Listed below are T cell receptor beta chains from one sample, sequenced in a study of T cells after yellow fever vaccination. TCRdb itself ran the 5' RACE reads through MiXCR, one entry per CDR3 protein. The profile shows under 55,000 distinct CDR3 sequences, 6.6% of them singletons. The starting material was CD8+ T cells not binding an NS4B(214-222) dextramer, sorted from PBMCs, obtained about 41 days after the first yellow fever vaccination. These receptors were collected from a man younger than 30 who received the YFV17D yellow fever vaccine. CDR3s include the opening cysteine and the closing phenylalanine or tryptophan. D genes are given only for firm matches. The size field is filled for only some rows; it gives once, few, many or a size class.

cdr3_nt cdr3_aa j_call d_call v_call clone_size
TGCGCCAGCAGCCAAGGACAGCTGGGGTATGACTATGGCTACACCTTC CASSQGQLGYDYGYTF TRBJ1-2 . TRBV5-1 many
TGTGCCACCACCAGGGAGGGTAATGAGCAGTTCTTC CATTREGNEQFF TRBJ2-1 TRBD2 TRBV15 .
TGTGCCACCTCGTACCGCTCACGGGGATACTACGAGCAGTACTTC CATSYRSRGYYEQYF TRBJ2-7 . TRBV25-1 .
TGCAGCGCCCGGGACACTTACAATGAGCAGTTCTTC CSARDTYNEQFF TRBJ2-1 . TRBV29-1 many
TGTGCCAGCAGCTCGACTAGAGGCTACAATGAGCAGTTCTTC CASSSTRGYNEQFF TRBJ2-1 . TRBV11-3 .
TGTGCCAGCAGCCAAGCGAGTAACGACAATGAGCAGTTCTTC CASSQASNDNEQFF TRBJ2-1 . TRBV3-1 many
TGTGCCAGCAGTTACTCGACAGGGGGCAATGAGCAGTTCTTC CASSYSTGGNEQFF TRBJ2-1 TRBD1 TRBV6-2/TRBV6-3 medium-sized
TGCAGTGCTAGAGAAACAGGGCTAACTGAAGCTTTCTTT CSARETGLTEAFF TRBJ1-1 . TRBV20-1 few
TGTGCCAGCAGTCCCGCCGGGGGCACAGATACGCAGTATTTT CASSPAGGTDTQYF TRBJ2-3 . TRBV28 many
TGTGCCACCAGCACGACTAGCGGGAGGACCTACAATGAGCAGTTCTTC CATSTTSGRTYNEQFF TRBJ2-1 TRBD2 TRBV15 few
TGTGCCAGCAGCGTAGGTGGCTTAGATACGCAGTATTTT CASSVGGLDTQYF TRBJ2-3 . TRBV9 .
TGCGCCAGCAGCCAAGTACACAGACCGTATGGCTACACCTTC CASSQVHRPYGYTF TRBJ1-2 . TRBV4-1 many
TGCGCCAGCAGCCCGGGACTAGCGGCCTACAATGAGCAGTTCTTC CASSPGLAAYNEQFF TRBJ2-1 TRBD2 TRBV5-1 many
TGCGCCAGCAGCCAAGATCTGAGGGGCTGGGGAGAGACCCAGTACTTC CASSQDLRGWGETQYF TRBJ2-5 . TRBV4-1 .
TGTGCCAGCAGTTACTCGATATTGTTAGATACGCAGTATTTT CASSYSILLDTQYF TRBJ2-3 . TRBV6-5 many
TGTGCCTGGATGGATGGGCCCAGCTCTAGCACAGATACGCAGTATTTT CAWMDGPSSSTDTQYF TRBJ2-3 . TRBV30 few
TGCGCCAGCAGCCACCGGACAGGGGACACTGAAGCTTTCTTT CASSHRTGDTEAFF TRBJ1-1 TRBD1 TRBV4-3 few
TGTGCCAGCAGCTGGGGAAGAGTTGGGGAGACCCAGTACTTC CASSWGRVGETQYF TRBJ2-5 . TRBV7-8 few
TGCAGCGTTGAAGATGGGCAGGGTACCTATGGCTACACCTTC CSVEDGQGTYGYTF TRBJ1-2 . TRBV29-1 many
TGTGCCAGCAGCCGCATCGGCGCGGAAAGGCAGTACTTC CASSRIGAERQYF TRBJ2-7 . TRBV7-2 many
TGTGCCAGCAGCGTAGGACAGGGTGGTACGGGGGAGCCCCAGCATTTT CASSVGQGGTGEPQHF TRBJ1-5 TRBD1 TRBV9 .
TGTGCCAGCAGCCAAGGGGCGGGTAAAGAGACCCAGTACTTC CASSQGAGKETQYF TRBJ2-5 . TRBV7-2 many
TGCGCCAGCAGCCAAGAATTCCCAATGGACGGTAGCTCCTACAATGAGCAGTTCTTC CASSQEFPMDGSSYNEQFF TRBJ2-1 . TRBV4-1 few
TGTGCCAGCTTTGCTACGGGGGGAGCCGGGGAGCTGTTTTTT CASFATGGAGELFF TRBJ2-2 TRBD2 TRBV28 many
TGTGCCAGCAGCGGCCTCCTAGGGACGAGGGTGGAGGGCTACACCTTC CASSGLLGTRVEGYTF TRBJ1-2 . TRBV9 few
TGTGCCAGCAGCTTGGAGACAGATGATAATGAGCAGTTCTTC CASSLETDDNEQFF TRBJ2-1 . TRBV5-6 many
TGTGCCAGCAGTTTACCTGTCCGGGGTGAGCAGTTCTTC CASSLPVRGEQFF TRBJ2-1 . TRBV27 many
TGCGCCAGCAGCGTGGGACAGCACGCGAACACCGGGGAGCTGTTTTTT CASSVGQHANTGELFF TRBJ2-2 TRBD1 TRBV5-1 many
TGTGCCAGCAGCCCCGGGACTAGTGCAGAGACCCAGTACTTC CASSPGTSAETQYF TRBJ2-5 TRBD2 TRBV7-6 few
TGTGCCACCAGTGACATGCAGGGGGCTGGGGAGACCCAGTACTTC CATSDMQGAGETQYF TRBJ2-5 TRBD1 TRBV24-1 .
TGCGCCAGCAGCCAAGCGGGGCAGTCCTTAGCCAAAAACATTCAGTACTTC CASSQAGQSLAKNIQYF TRBJ2-4 . TRBV4-1 many
TGTGCCAGCAGTGAAGGGAAAGGGTCGGTCATGAGAACGCGGAACAATGAGCAGTTCTTC CASSEGKGSVMRTRNNEQFF TRBJ2-1 . TRBV25-1 few
TGTGCCAGCCAACCTGGGTACGGTCCCGAAGTTGGCTACACCTTC CASQPGYGPEVGYTF TRBJ1-2 . TRBV12-3/TRBV12-4 many
TGTGCCACCAGCGGGAGCCATATGCCCACCATACGCGGCTACACCTTC CATSGSHMPTIRGYTF TRBJ1-2 . TRBV15 many
TGTGCCAGCAGCTTAGTGGGGCAGCGGTTGTCCTACAATGAGCAGTTCTTC CASSLVGQRLSYNEQFF TRBJ2-1 . TRBV7-2 .
TGTGCCAGCAGCCCCAATCTAGCGGCCTACAATGAGCAGTTCTTC CASSPNLAAYNEQFF TRBJ2-1 TRBD2 TRBV7-9 few
TGCGCCAGCAGCCAAGTACCCCGGCCCCTACCGCCCCTGCCGAACACTGAAGCTTTCTTT CASSQVPRPLPPLPNTEAFF TRBJ1-1 . TRBV4-3 .
TGTGCCAGCAGTTTAGCGGGGAGGGGGAGTGAAAAACTGTTTTTT CASSLAGRGSEKLFF TRBJ1-4 . TRBV12-3/TRBV12-4 .
TGTGCCAGCAGCTTCAGCCGGGACCTATCCTACGAGCAGTACTTC CASSFSRDLSYEQYF TRBJ2-7 . TRBV5-5 many
TGTGCCAGCAGGCAGGGTGAAAAACTGTTTTTT CASRQGEKLFF TRBJ1-4 . TRBV6-5 .
TGTGCCAGCAGCTTAGGGACTAGCGGGGCGAATGAGCAGTTCTTC CASSLGTSGANEQFF TRBJ2-1 TRBD2 TRBV7-8 few
TGTGCCAGCAGCTTAGTGGGCGGGGGAAACAATGAGCAGTTCTTC CASSLVGGGNNEQFF TRBJ2-1 TRBD2 TRBV7-6 .
TGTGCCAGCAGTTATTGGCAGACCGGCAATGAGCAGTTCTTC CASSYWQTGNEQFF TRBJ2-1 . TRBV6-5 .
TGTGCCAGCAGCACCGGGGGGGAGGGTTACGAGCAGTACTTC CASSTGGEGYEQYF TRBJ2-7 TRBD2 TRBV12-3/TRBV12-4 many
TGCGCCAGTAACCCGGGGAGGGGGGGAAATGAGCAGTTCTTC CASNPGRGGNEQFF TRBJ2-1 . TRBV4-3 many
TGCGCCAGCAGCCACTTGCGGGGGGGCTCCTACGAGCAGTACTTC CASSHLRGGSYEQYF TRBJ2-7 TRBD2 TRBV4-3 many
TGTGCCAGCAGCTCCCTTATGGGGGGCACTGAAGCTTTCTTT CASSSLMGGTEAFF TRBJ1-1 . TRBV7-9 few
TGTGCCAGCAGCCAGGGCTTACGGGAAAAACTGTTTTTT CASSQGLREKLFF TRBJ1-4 . TRBV14 many
TGTGCCAGCAGCTTACCCTCGGATCCACCCCTCCACTTT CASSLPSDPPLHF TRBJ1-6 . TRBV7-9 .
TGTGCCATCAGTGAGGGAGTGTGGGGGATGGATACGCAGTATTTT CAISEGVWGMDTQYF TRBJ2-3 . TRBV10-3 .
TGTGCCAGCAGCCAATATCAGCCCCAGCATTTT CASSQYQPQHF TRBJ1-5 . TRBV12-3/TRBV12-4 many
TGTGCCAGCAGCCCCTCCAGCGGGGAGGGGACCCAGTACTTC CASSPSSGEGTQYF TRBJ2-5 TRBD2 TRBV5-4 few